This T cell receptor (beta chain) emerged from a study of blood T cell repertoires in COVID-19. The CDR3 runs to 13 residues. Germline values: CDR1 GTSNPN, CDR2 SVGIG (reference sequence). V was pared by 3 bases and J by 0 bases, with 6 bases between. Original handling: Amplified reference gene primers provided the basis for estimating nucleated cell counts. Repertoires were generated with immunoSEQ multiplex PCR, while TCRdb's copy carries only in-frame clones and drops some. V, J and clone size were drawn from that table, and D and trimming were deduced from the DNA. Of over 20,000 clones in the sample, 75% to 95% are singletons; the top ten hold approximately 7%.

This sequence originates from a man in his sixties or seventies with active COVID-19. V gene TRBV30 combines with J gene TRBJ2-1; tentative D call: TRBD2 (5 bases). Sequenced sample: peripheral blood. DNA of the CDR3: TGTGCCTGGAGAAGCGGCTCCTACAATGAGCAGTTCTTC. Translation gives CAWRSGSYNEQFF.